These 13 T cell receptor beta chains came from one sample sequenced in a study of cytomegalovirus exposure and HLA in healthy donors. Only in-frame clones appear in the TCRdb table, and some are missing; sequencing was by immunoSEQ multiplex PCR. The data show about 110,000 clones, 89% seen once. Sequencing was performed on PBMCs. Receptors were obtained from a woman aged 18-35 years in good health and CMV-seronegative.

The genes are TRBV27 and TRBJ2-5, with 8 bases fitting TRBD2. V gave up 1 base and J gave up 2 bases; unmatched junction bases: 3. CDR3 length: 15 residues. CDR1 is MNHEY and CDR2 is SMNVEV in the germline V gene (reference sequence). The CDR3 is CASSLWAGGQETQYF. Here the CDR3 DNA reads TGTGCCAGCAGTTTATGGGCGGGGGGACAAGAGACCCAGTACTTC.

With regard to this clone: Other DNA sequences in this specimen translate into the identical CDR3. This chain joins TRBV4-1 and TRBJ1-5; TRBD1 matches 7 bases. The CDR3 has 15 residues. V lost 4 bases, J lost 3 bases, and 6 bases stayed unmatched. Germline V gene lookup returns CDR1 MGHRA and CDR2 YSYEKL. The CDR3 region is CASSLLKGANQPQHF. The CDR3 bases are TGCGCCAGCAGCCTCTTAAAGGGGGCCAATCAGCCCCAGCATTTT.

The genes are TRBV4-3 and TRBJ2-3; 8 positions agree with TRBD1. After removal of 1 base from V and 2 bases from J, the junction contained 5 bases not matched to a gene. This CDR3 has 16 amino acids. Germline V gene lookup returns CDR1 LGHNA and CDR2 YSLEER. CDR3 protein: CASSQVAGGNTDTQYF. DNA for the CDR3: TGCGCCAGCAGCCAAGTCGCAGGGGGCAACACAGATACGCAGTATTTT.

This clone was recorded once. The rearrangement joins TRBV28 to TRBJ2-3; tentatively, D is TRBD1 (7 bases). V lost 5 bases, J lost 4 bases, and 19 bases lay in between. The CDR3 is 16 amino acids. Germline assignment: CDR1 MDHEN and CDR2 SYDVKM. CDR3 residues: CASSPVWAGGSDTQYF. In DNA, the CDR3 is TGTGCCAGCAGTCCTGTTTGGGCAGGGGGGTCAGATACGCAGTATTTT. Together with reference TRBV28 and TRBJ2-3, the CDR3 gives the full variable domain: DVKVTQSSRYLVKRTGEKVFLECVQDMDHENMFWYRQDPGLGLRLIYFSYDVKMKEKGDIPEGYSVSREKKERFSLILESASTNQTSMYLCASSPVWAGGSDTQYFGPGTRLTVL.

The chain is built from TRBV4-3 and TRBJ2-1; possible D gene TRBD2, 6 bases. The length of the CDR3 is 16 residues. V lost 0 bases to trimming and J lost 3 bases, with 12 bases between them. Per germline, CDR1 LGHNA and CDR2 YSLEER. DNA for the CDR3: TGCGCCAGCAGCCAAGAAGCTAGCGAGAACTACAATGAGCAGTTCTTC. Translating it yields CASSQEASENYNEQFF.

The V and J genes are TRBV6-5 and TRBJ2-2; TRBD2 agrees at 11 bases. The trim removed 4 bases at V and 6 bases at J, leaving 7 bases unmatched. The CDR3 covers 16 residues. The germline V gene has CDR1 MNHEY and CDR2 SVGAGI. The CDR3 spells CASSSIAGGRAGELFF. The CDR3 DNA reads as TGTGCCAGCAGTTCCATAGCGGGGGGGCGTGCCGGGGAGCTGTTTTTT.

This chain links TRBV30 with TRBJ1-2, with 7 bases matching TRBD1. After removal of 4 bases from V and 6 bases from J, the junction contained 14 bases not matched to a gene. The CDR3 loop spans 15 amino acids. Germline loops: CDR1 GTSNPN, CDR2 SVGIG (reference sequence). The DNA for the CDR3 is TGTGCCTGGATGCCCAAAGGGGGCCGATTGGATGGCTACACCTTC. Its protein is CAWMPKGGRLDGYTF.

The rearrangement links TRBV9 to TRBJ2-3; 14 positions match TRBD2. Germline trimming cut 4 bases from V and 3 bases from J; bases unmatched to any gene: 4. This CDR3 spans 16 amino acids. The germline CDR1 and CDR2 sequences are SGDLS and YYNGEE. The CDR3 DNA reads TGTGCCAGCAGCCTCGGACTAGCGGGAGGTACAGATACGCAGTATTTT. Its translation: CASSLGLAGGTDTQYF.

The V call is TRBV30, the J call TRBJ1-1; D possibly corresponds to TRBD1 (6 bases). The CDR3 is 14 amino acids. The germline CDR1 and CDR2 sequences are GTSNPN and SVGIG (reference sequence). V gave up 5 bases and J gave up 4 bases, with 17 bases separating them. For the CDR3, the DNA is TGTGCCTGGGAAATGGGGGGGCTGGGCACTGAAGCTTTCTTT. Translation: CAWEMGGLGTEAFF.

In its sample, this clone was seen once. The chain couples TRBV5-8 to TRBJ2-7, with D tentatively TRBD1 (6 bases). V was clipped by 1 base and J by 5 bases, with 10 bases between them. CDR3 length: 13 residues. Germline lookup yields CDR1 SGHTS and CDR2 YDEGEE. CDR3 loop: CASSLPGANEQYF. Here the CDR3 DNA reads TGTGCCAGCAGCTTGCCAGGGGCCAACGAGCAGTACTTC.

This clone was counted at least ten times. The rearrangement links TRBV6-1 to TRBJ2-3, with D maybe TRBD2 (6 bases). V was clipped by 1 base and J by 0 bases, with 8 bases between them. The CDR3 extends over 15 amino acids. Germline CDR1 reads MNHNS; CDR2 reads SASEGT. The CDR3 DNA is TGTGCCAGCAGTGAAGAGGCGGGGAGCACAGATACGCAGTATTTT. Its protein is CASSEEAGSTDTQYF.

The chain is built from TRBV28 and TRBJ2-2, with 10 bases aligning to TRBD2. The V gene's germline CDR1 is MDHEN and CDR2 SYDVKM. The CDR3 runs to 18 residues. J was trimmed by 7 bases and V by 4 bases; bases with no gene match: 15. The CDR3 reads CASSSARAAGGRHGELFF. CDR3 in DNA: TGTGCCAGCAGTTCAGCCCGGGCAGCGGGGGGGCGGCACGGGGAGCTGTTTTTT.

This clone appeared once. The chain couples TRBV9 to TRBJ2-2, with D possibly TRBD1 on 6 matching bases. In germline, CDR1 is SGDLS, CDR2 YYNGEE. This CDR3 is built from 15 residues. Trimming pared 0 bases from V and 3 bases from J, leaving 9 bases between. CDR3 loop: CASSVDPGDTGELFF. The CDR3 region has the DNA TGTGCCAGCAGCGTAGATCCAGGGGACACCGGGGAGCTGTTTTTT.